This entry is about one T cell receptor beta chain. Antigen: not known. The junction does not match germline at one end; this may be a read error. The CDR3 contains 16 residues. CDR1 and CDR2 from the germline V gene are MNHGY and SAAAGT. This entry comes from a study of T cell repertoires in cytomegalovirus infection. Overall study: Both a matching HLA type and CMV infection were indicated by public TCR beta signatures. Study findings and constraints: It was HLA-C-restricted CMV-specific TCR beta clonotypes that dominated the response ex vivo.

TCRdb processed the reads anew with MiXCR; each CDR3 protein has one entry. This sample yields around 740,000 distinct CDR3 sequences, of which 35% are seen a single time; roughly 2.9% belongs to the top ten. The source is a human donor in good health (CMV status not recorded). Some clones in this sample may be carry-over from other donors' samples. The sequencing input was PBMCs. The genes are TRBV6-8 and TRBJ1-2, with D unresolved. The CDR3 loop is CASSYLTARSNYGYTF. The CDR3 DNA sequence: TGCGCCAGCAGTTACCTAACAGCCCGATCTAACTATGGCTACACCTTC.